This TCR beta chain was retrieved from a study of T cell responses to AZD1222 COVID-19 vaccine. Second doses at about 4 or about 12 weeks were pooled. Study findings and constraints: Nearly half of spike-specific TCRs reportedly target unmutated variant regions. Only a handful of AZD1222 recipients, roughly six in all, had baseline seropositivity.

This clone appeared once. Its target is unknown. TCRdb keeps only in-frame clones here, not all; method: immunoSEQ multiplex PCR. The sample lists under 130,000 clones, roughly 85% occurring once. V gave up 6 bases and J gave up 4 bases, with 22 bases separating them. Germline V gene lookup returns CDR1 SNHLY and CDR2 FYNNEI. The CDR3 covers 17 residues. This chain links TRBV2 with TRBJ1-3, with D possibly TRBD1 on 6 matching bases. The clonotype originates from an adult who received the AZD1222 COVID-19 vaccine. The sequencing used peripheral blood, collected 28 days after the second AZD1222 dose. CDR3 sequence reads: CASRAGSTRGWGNTIYF. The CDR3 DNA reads TGTGCCAGCAGGGCGGGATCTACCAGGGGATGGGGAAACACCATATATTTT.